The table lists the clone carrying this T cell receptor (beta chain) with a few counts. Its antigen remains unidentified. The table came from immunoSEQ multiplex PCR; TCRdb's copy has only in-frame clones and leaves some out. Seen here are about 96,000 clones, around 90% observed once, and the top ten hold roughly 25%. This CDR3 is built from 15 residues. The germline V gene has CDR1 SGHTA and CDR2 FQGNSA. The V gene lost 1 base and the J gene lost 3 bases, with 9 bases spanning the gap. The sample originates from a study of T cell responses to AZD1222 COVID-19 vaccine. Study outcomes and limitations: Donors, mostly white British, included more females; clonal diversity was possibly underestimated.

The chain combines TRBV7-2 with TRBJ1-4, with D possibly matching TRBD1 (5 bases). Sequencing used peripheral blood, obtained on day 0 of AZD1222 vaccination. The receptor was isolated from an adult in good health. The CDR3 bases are TGTGCCAGCAGCTTAGGGAGACAGCCTAATGAAAAACTGTTTTTT. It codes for CASSLGRQPNEKLFF.